The clone carrying this TCR beta chain was recorded at least ten times. Amplification targeted TCR beta CDR3 regions from RNA transcripts. The primer set for the first-round RT-PCR of the TCR CDR3 was HTBI. TCRdb analysed the multiplex PCR reads with MiXCR anew, one entry per CDR3 protein. The sample lists roughly 500,000 distinct CDR3 sequences, about 22% seen once, with around 54% in the top ten. These data are taken from a study of T cells in Graves' hyperthyroidism and ophthalmopathy. The trim removed 5 bases at V and 3 bases at J, leaving 4 bases unmatched. This CDR3 is built from 15 residues. The TCR originated in a woman in her seventies with Graves' ophthalmopathy. The chain joins TRBV12-3 or TRBV12-4 to TRBJ2-7, with 13 nucleotides matching TRBD2. Sequenced input: blood. The CDR3 bases are TGTGCCAGCAGTGTCGGACTAGCGGGAGTCTACGAGCAGTACTTC. It translates to CASSVGLAGVYEQYF.